This T cell receptor (beta chain) was sequenced during a study of cytomegalovirus exposure and HLA in healthy donors. The PCR made use of 60 Vbeta and 13 Jbeta primers. The repertoire was sequenced with immunoSEQ multiplex PCR; TCRdb's copy has only in-frame clones and lacks some. The sample lists 150,000 or so clones; 73% were seen once. In this sample, this clone turned up a few times. Germline lookup yields CDR1 SGHAT and CDR2 FQNNGV. Trimming took off 3 bases at V and 2 bases at J, with 12 bases between the two ends. This CDR3 is built from 15 residues. Source material: PBMCs. The V and J genes are TRBV11-2 and TRBJ2-3, with a tentative D call TRBD2 (5 bases). The source is a woman younger than 35 in good health and CMV-seronegative. The CDR3 region is CASSLDGLPTDTQYF. The CDR3 coding sequence is TGTGCCAGCAGCTTGGATGGACTGCCCACAGATACGCAGTATTTT.